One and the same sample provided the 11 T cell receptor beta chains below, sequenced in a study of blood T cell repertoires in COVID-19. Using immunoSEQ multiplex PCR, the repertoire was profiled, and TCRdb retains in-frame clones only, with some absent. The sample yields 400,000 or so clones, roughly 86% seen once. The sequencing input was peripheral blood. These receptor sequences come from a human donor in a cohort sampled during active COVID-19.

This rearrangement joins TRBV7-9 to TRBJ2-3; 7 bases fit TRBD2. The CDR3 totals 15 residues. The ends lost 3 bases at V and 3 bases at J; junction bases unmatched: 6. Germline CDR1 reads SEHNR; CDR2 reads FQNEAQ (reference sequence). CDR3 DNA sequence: TGTGCCAGCAGCTTTTTTCAGGGAGGGACAGATACGCAGTATTTT. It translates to CASSFFQGGTDTQYF.

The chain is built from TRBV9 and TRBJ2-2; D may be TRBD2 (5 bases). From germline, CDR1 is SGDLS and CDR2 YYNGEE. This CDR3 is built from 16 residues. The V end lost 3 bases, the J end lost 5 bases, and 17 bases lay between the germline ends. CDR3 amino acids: CASSAVSGVGTGELFF. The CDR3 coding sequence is TGTGCCAGCAGCGCCGTGTCCGGGGTGGGTACCGGGGAGCTGTTTTTT.

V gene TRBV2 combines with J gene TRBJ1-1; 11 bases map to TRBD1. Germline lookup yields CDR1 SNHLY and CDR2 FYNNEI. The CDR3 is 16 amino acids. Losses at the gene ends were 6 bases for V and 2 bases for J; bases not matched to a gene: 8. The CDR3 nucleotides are TGTGCCAGCAGACCAAGGACAGGGGGCCTAAACACTGAAGCTTTCTTT. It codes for CASRPRTGGLNTEAFF.

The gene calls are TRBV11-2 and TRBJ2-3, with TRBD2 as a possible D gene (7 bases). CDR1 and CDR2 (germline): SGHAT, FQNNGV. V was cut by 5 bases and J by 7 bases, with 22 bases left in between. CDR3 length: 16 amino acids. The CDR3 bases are TGTGCCAGCAGCCTTATGGAGGGGGGGTTTATAAATACGCAGTATTTT. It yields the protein CASSLMEGGFINTQYF.

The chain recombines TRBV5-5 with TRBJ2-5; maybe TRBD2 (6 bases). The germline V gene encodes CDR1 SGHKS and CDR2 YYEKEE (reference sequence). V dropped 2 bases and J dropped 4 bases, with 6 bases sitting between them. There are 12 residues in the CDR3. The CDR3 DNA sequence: TGTGCCAGCAGCTTCGGGAGAGAGACCCAGTACTTC. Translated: CASSFGRETQYF. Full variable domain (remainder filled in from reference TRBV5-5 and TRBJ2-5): DAGVTQSPTHLIKTRGQQVTLRCSPISGHKSVSWYQQVLGQGPQFIFQYYEKEERGRGNFPDRFSARQFPNYSSELNVNALLLGDSALYLCASSFGRETQYFGPGTRLLVL.

The CDR3 loop reads CASSPPEGMNTEAFF. The DNA for the CDR3 is TGTGCCAGCTCACCACCGGAGGGGATGAACACTGAAGCTTTCTTT. The V and J genes are TRBV18 and TRBJ1-1, with D tentatively TRBD1 (5 bases). Germline lookup yields CDR1 KGHSH and CDR2 LQKENI. This CDR3 region has 15 residues. The V gene lost 0 bases and the J gene lost 0 bases, with 8 bases spanning the gap.

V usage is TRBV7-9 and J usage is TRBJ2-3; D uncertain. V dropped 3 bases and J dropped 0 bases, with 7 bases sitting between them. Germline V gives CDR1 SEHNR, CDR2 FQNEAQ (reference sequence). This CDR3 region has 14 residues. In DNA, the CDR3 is TGTGCCAGCAGCTTTATACTGAGCACAGATACGCAGTATTTT. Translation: CASSFILSTDTQYF.

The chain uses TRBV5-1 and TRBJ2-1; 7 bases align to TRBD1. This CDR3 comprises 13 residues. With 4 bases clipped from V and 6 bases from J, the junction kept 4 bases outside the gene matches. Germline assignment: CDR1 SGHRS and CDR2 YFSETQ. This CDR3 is CASSRGQANEQFF. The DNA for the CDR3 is TGCGCCAGCAGCCGCGGACAGGCCAATGAGCAGTTCTTC.

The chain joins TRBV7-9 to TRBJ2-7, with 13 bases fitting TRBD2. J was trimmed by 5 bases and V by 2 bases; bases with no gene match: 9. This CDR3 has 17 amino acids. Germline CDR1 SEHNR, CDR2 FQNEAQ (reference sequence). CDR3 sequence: CASSLQTSGRWYDEQYF. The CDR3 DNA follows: TGTGCCAGCAGCTTACAGACTAGCGGGAGGTGGTACGACGAGCAGTACTTC.

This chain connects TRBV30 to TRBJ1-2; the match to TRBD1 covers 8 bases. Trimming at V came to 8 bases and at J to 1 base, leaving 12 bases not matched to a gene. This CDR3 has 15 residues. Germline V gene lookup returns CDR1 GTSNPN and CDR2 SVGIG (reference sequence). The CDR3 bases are TGTGCCGGGGAGACAGGGGTGAGGCTTAACTATGGCTACACCTTC. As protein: CAGETGVRLNYGYTF.

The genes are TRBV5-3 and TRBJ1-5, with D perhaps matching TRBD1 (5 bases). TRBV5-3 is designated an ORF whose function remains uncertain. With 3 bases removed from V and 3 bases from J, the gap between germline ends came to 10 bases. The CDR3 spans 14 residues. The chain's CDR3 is CARSSRAHNQPQHF. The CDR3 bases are TGTGCCAGAAGCTCCAGGGCTCACAATCAGCCCCAGCATTTT.